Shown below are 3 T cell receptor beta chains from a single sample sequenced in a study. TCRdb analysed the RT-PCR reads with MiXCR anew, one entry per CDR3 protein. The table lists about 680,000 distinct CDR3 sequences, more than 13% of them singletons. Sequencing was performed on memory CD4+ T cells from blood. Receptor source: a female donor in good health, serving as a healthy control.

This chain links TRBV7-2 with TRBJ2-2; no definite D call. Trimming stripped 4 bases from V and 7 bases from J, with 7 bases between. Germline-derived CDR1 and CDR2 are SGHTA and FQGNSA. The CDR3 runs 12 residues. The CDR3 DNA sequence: TGTGCCAGCAGCTATCCGATCGGGGAGCTGTTTTTT. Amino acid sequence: CASSYPIGELFF.

CDR3 sequence (DNA): TGTGCCACCGGACAGGGGGCGAATGAAGCTTTCTTT. Amino acid sequence: CATGQGANEAFF. The chain is built from TRBV24-1 and TRBJ1-1; TRBD1 aligns across 11 bases. This CDR3 contains 12 residues. V was clipped by 9 bases and J by 7 bases; unmatched bases: 3. Germline assignment: CDR1 KGHDR and CDR2 SFDVKD.

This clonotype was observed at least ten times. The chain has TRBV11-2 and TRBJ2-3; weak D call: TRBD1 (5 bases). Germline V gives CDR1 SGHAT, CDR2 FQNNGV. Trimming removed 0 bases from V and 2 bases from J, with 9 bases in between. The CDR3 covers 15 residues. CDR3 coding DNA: TGTGCCAGCAGCTTAGACAGGGCCCCCACAGATACGCAGTATTTT. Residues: CASSLDRAPTDTQYF.